This T cell receptor (beta chain) was identified in a study of memory CD4+ T cells and cytomegalovirus serostatus. In the original workflow: Out-of-frame sequences were removed, leaving roughly 2,200,000 distinct TCRbeta sequences. Data came from immunoSEQ multiplex PCR; TCRdb stores just in-frame clones and leaves some out. The V and J calls and clone size were taken over from that table, and D and trimming were inferred from the DNA. The table lists about 58,000 clones, approximately 82% of them singletons. The sort gate was single viable CD3+CD4+CD8-CD45RO+ cells for memory CD4+ T cells. The CDR3 runs to 16 residues. Trimming cost V 4 bases and J 3 bases; bases outside gene matches: 9. Germline values: CDR1 MGHRA, CDR2 YSYEKL.

Sequencing was carried out using memory CD4+ T cells from blood. The clonotype originates from an adult in good health and CMV-seronegative. Some clones in this sample may be carry-over from other donors' samples. V usage is TRBV4-1 and J usage is TRBJ2-1; 7 bases agree with TRBD2. For the CDR3, the DNA is TGCGCCAGCAGCCCAGGCACGCGCGGGAGCTACAATGAGCAGTTCTTC. This codes for CASSPGTRGSYNEQFF.